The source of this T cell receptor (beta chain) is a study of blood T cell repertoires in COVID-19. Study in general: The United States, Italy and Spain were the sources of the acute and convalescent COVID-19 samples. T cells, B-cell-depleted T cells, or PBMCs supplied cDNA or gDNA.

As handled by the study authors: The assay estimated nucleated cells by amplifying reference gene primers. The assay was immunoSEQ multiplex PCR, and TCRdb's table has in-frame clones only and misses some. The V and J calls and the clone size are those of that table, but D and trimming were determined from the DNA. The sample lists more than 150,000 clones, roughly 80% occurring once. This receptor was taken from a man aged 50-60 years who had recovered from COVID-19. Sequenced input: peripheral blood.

CDR3 protein: CASSLARQGVDEKLFF. For the CDR3, the DNA is TGTGCCAGCAGCTTAGCCCGCCAGGGGGTTGATGAAAAACTGTTTTTT. This chain uses TRBV7-9 with TRBJ1-4, with 7 positions matching TRBD1. V lost 0 bases, J lost 6 bases, and 7 bases stayed unmatched. The CDR3 loop spans 16 amino acids. CDR1 and CDR2 (germline): SEHNR, FQNEAQ (reference sequence).